Sequencing of this T cell receptor beta chain was carried out in a study of blood T cell repertoires in COVID-19. In the study overall: Some COVID-19 samples were acute and others convalescent; all came from the United States, Italy and Spain. From T cells, B-cell-depleted T cells, or PBMCs came the material, which was cDNA or gDNA.

Germline V gene data show CDR1 as MNHEY and CDR2 as SVGEGT. The CDR3 is 14 amino acids. V lost 0 bases to trimming and J lost 1 base, with 6 bases between them. How the authors handled the data: It was from reference gene primer amplification that nucleated cell counts were estimated. Profiling relied on immunoSEQ multiplex PCR, and the TCRdb table lists in-frame clones only, not all of them. D and trimming come from the DNA, and the V and J calls and clone size come from that table. This repertoire shows about 200,000 clones, about 88% found once; its top ten account for around 5.9%. The specimen was peripheral blood. The sequence came from a woman aged 40 to 50 who had recovered from COVID-19. The chain employs TRBV6-2 or TRBV6-3 and TRBJ1-1; no reliable D call. The CDR3 DNA reads TGTGCCAGCAGTTACTCGACACGGAACACTGAAGCTTTCTTT. Translated, it gives CASSYSTRNTEAFF.